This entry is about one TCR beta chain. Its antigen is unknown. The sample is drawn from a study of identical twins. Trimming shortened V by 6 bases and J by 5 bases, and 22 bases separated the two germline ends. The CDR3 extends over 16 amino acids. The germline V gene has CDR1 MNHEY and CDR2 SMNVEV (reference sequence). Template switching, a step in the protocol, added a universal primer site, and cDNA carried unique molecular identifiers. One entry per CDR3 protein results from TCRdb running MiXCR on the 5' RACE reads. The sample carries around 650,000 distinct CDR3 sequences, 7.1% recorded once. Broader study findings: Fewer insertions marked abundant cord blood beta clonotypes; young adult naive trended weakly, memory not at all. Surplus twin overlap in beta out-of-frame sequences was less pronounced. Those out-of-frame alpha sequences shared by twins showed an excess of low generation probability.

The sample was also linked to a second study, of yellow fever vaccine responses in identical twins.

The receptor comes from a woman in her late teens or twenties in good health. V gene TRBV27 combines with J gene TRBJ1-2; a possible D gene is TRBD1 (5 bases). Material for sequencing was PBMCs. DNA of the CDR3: TGTGCCAGCAGCCCCGACAGCCCTTGGGTCGGGTATGGCTACACCTTC. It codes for CASSPDSPWVGYGYTF.